A single sample gave rise to the 8 T cell receptor beta chains below, sequenced in a study of shared clonotypes between healthy human individuals. Produced via immunoSEQ multiplex PCR; TCRdb's table is partial and in-frame only. The sample includes about 690,000 clones, 90% of them seen just once. The sequenced sample consisted of memory CD8+ T cells from PBMCs. Specified subset: CD45RO+ cells pooled with CCR7-negative TemRA cells. These TCRs come from a man aged 18 to 35 in good health. Some clones in this sample may be carry-over from other donors' samples.

The V and J genes are TRBV5-6 and TRBJ2-7; 8 bases align to TRBD1. Germline values: CDR1 SGHDT, CDR2 YYEEEE. The ends lost 2 bases at V and 5 bases at J; junction bases unmatched: 6. The CDR3 extends over 14 amino acids. The CDR3 protein is CASSFSDRVHEQYF. The CDR3 DNA sequence: TGTGCCAGCAGCTTTTCGGACAGGGTGCACGAGCAGTACTTC.

A remark on this clone: Distinct nucleotide sequences in the sample also encode this CDR3. V gene TRBV5-1 combines with J gene TRBJ2-1, with D perhaps matching TRBD1 (6 bases). This CDR3 has 13 residues. CDR1 is SGHRS, CDR2 YFSETQ, per germline. V lost 0 bases and J 6 bases, leaving 7 bases between the germline ends. CDR3 residues: CASSLARGNEQFF. In DNA, the CDR3 is TGCGCCAGCAGCTTGGCCAGGGGCAATGAGCAGTTCTTC.

The chain uses TRBV5-8 and TRBJ1-2; D possibly corresponds to TRBD1 (5 bases). This CDR3 has 15 residues. V was shortened by 3 bases and J by 4 bases, with 16 bases between the two germline ends. Germline V lookup: CDR1 SGHTS, CDR2 YDEGEE. CDR3 amino acids: CASSSRASGGYGYTF. The CDR3 region has the DNA TGTGCCAGCAGCTCGCGGGCCTCGGGGGGCTATGGCTACACCTTC.

The V and J genes are TRBV27 and TRBJ2-7; TRBD1 matches 7 bases. Germline CDR1 is MNHEY and CDR2 is SMNVEV (reference sequence). Trimming removed 6 bases from V and 3 bases from J; junction bases left unmatched: 11. This CDR3 has 15 residues. CDR3 residues: CASRPRGTDVYEQYF. CDR3 coding DNA: TGTGCCAGCAGGCCAAGGGGGACAGACGTCTACGAGCAGTACTTC.

The CDR3 loop is CASTHRADTQYF. Written as DNA, the CDR3 is TGTGCCAGCACCCACAGGGCCGATACGCAGTATTTT. The chain uses TRBV6-6 and TRBJ2-3, with D possibly being TRBD1 (6 bases). The CDR3 has 12 amino acids. Between the trimmed V and J ends, which lost 7 bases and 6 bases, there was a span of 11 bases. From germline, CDR1 is MNHNY and CDR2 SVGAGI (reference sequence).

V usage is TRBV5-1 and J usage is TRBJ2-7, with 12 bases identical to TRBD2. This CDR3 is built from 15 residues. The trim removed 0 bases at V and 5 bases at J, leaving 3 bases unmatched. Germline CDR1 reads SGHRS; CDR2 reads YFSETQ. CDR3 residues: CASSLEASGRDEQYF. The CDR3 DNA follows: TGCGCCAGCAGCTTGGAGGCTAGCGGGAGGGACGAGCAGTACTTC.

The chain combines TRBV4-1 with TRBJ2-3, with a weak D call TRBD2 (5 bases). Germline values: CDR1 MGHRA, CDR2 YSYEKL. This CDR3 contains 14 residues. The ends were cut back, 5 bases at V and 0 bases at J, with 9 bases in the middle. DNA for the CDR3: TGCGCCAGCAGCGAGGGTACTAGCACAGATACGCAGTATTTT. It translates to CASSEGTSTDTQYF.

This rearrangement joins TRBV19 to TRBJ1-5, with D hard to call. This CDR3 contains 10 residues. V was cut by 7 bases and J by 5 bases, with 3 bases left in between. The germline gives CDR1 LNHDA, CDR2 SQIVND (reference sequence). For the CDR3, the DNA is TGTGCCAGTAATTATCAGCCCCAGCATTTT. The encoded protein is CASNYQPQHF.